This is a list of T cell receptor beta chains from one sample in a study of OX40 agonist ivuxolimab in advanced cancers. Produced via immunoSEQ multiplex PCR; TCRdb's table is partial and in-frame only. The sample contains 30,000 or so clones, nearly 85% of which appear only once. Material: CD4+ or CD8+ T cells sorted from blood, obtained in a trial of the OX40 agonist ivuxolimab. The source of these receptors is an adult with an advanced solid tumor such as melanoma, head and neck, liver or kidney cancer. Both conserved end residues are part of each CDR3. A D gene is named only where the DNA matches it firmly.

d_call j_call v_call cdr3_aa
. TRBJ2-3 TRBV6-4 CASSLGHSDTQYF
. TRBJ2-3 TRBV7-3 CASSLTSGETDTQYF
. TRBJ2-1 TRBV19 CASSITARDILYNEQFF
TRBD2 TRBJ2-2 TRBV7-8 CASSLDPGGGTGELFF
TRBD1 TRBJ2-7 TRBV5-1 CASRASTGSSYEQYF
TRBD1 TRBJ2-2 TRBV19 CASREADRVEGELFF
TRBD2 TRBJ2-7 TRBV6-5 CASSPSDGGLNEQYF
. TRBJ2-1 TRBV19 CASSNALGDYNEQFF
TRBD2 TRBJ2-3 TRBV2 CAREGTGGNTDTQYF
. TRBJ2-2 TRBV27 CASSPDQEAIGELFF
TRBD2 TRBJ2-3 TRBV29-1 CSVEALPTSGRPLGTDTQYF
. TRBJ2-5 TRBV7-6 CASSSSSGEWTQYF
. TRBJ2-1 TRBV9 CASSAGISYNEQFF
. TRBJ2-7 TRBV19 CASSIGQGSYEQYF
. TRBJ2-3 TRBV7-9 CASSLFGSADTQYF
. TRBJ2-7 TRBV6-1 CASSWGGHTYEQYF
. TRBJ1-4 TRBV5-1 CASSLAGIPNEKLFF
. TRBJ2-6 TRBV28 CASSNPTGTSGANVLTF
. TRBJ2-1 TRBV5-6 CASSFGNEQFF
. TRBJ2-7 TRBV16 CASSQGPGLSYEQYF
. TRBJ1-5 TRBV5-3 CARSLTGKGHDYSNQPQHF
. TRBJ2-1 TRBV7-9 CASSLVEGWDEQFF
. TRBJ2-1 TRBV27 CASSLVLALYNEQFF
. TRBJ2-1 TRBV2 CASRQLAREQFF
TRBD2 TRBJ2-3 TRBV5-4 CASSSPTRGGITDTQYF
TRBD1 TRBJ2-6 TRBV30 CAWRSMGTGAF
. TRBJ1-4 TRBV6-5 CASSYSAGDGEKLFF
. TRBJ1-1 TRBV10-1 CASKNTEAFF
. TRBJ1-2 TRBV29-1 CSAPGGESGYTF
. TRBJ2-1 TRBV11-3 CASSSTRGGGSWDEQFF
TRBD1 TRBJ1-2 TRBV6-6 CASSTQGGANGYTF
. TRBJ2-5 TRBV11-2 CASSLTSQGKEETQYF
TRBD1 TRBJ2-2 TRBV11-3 CASSSSGQGHPGELFF
. TRBJ1-3 TRBV5-5 CASSLASPVISGNTIYF
TRBD1 TRBJ2-7 TRBV7-9 CASSHPTGEEQYF
TRBD2 TRBJ2-1 TRBV6-4 CASRLTSGFYNEQFF
. TRBJ2-1 TRBV28 CASSFTNEQFF
. TRBJ2-7 TRBV11-2 CASSPQLGEQYF
. TRBJ1-6 TRBV7-9 CASSLGTTGSPLHF
. TRBJ2-7 TRBV27 CASGSPAYEQYF
. TRBJ2-4 TRBV28 CASIGLAKNIQYF
. TRBJ2-3 TRBV4-1 CASSQALGASTDTQYF
TRBD1 TRBJ1-5 TRBV28 CASSPGQRDAPQHF
. TRBJ1-1 TRBV6-5 CASSSVRATSTEAFF
. TRBJ2-1 TRBV27 CASSLWGSYNEQFF